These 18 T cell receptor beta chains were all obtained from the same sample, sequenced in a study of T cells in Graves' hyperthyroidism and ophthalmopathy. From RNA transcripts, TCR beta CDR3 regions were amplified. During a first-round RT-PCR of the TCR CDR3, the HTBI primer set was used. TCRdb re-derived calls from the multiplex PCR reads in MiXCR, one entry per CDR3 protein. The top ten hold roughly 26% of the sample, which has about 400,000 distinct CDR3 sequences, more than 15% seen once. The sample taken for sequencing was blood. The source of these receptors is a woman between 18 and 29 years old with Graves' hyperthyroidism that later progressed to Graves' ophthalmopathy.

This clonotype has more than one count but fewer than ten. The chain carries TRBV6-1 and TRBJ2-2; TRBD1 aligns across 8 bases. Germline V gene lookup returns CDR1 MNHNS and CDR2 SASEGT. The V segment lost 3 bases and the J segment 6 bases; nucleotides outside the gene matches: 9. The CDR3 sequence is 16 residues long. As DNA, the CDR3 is TGTGCCAGCAGTGATACAATGGACAGGGTTGCCGGGGAGCTGTTTTTT. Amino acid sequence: CASSDTMDRVAGELFF.

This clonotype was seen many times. The CDR3 here is CASSQGRGGQPQHF. CDR3 nucleotide sequence: TGTGCCAGCAGCCAAGGACGGGGAGGACAGCCCCAGCATTTT. The chain links TRBV3-1 to TRBJ1-5; D gene unclear. The V gene's germline CDR1 is LGHDT and CDR2 YNNKEL (reference sequence). The CDR3 runs to 14 residues. Trimming stripped 1 base from V and 7 bases from J, with 11 bases between.

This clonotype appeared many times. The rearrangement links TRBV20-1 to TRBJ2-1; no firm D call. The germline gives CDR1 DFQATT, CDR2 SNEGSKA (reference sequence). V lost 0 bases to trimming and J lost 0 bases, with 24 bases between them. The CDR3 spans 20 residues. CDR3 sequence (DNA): TGCAGTGCTAGAGATGCCAAACCGCGTGTTGGTGCGGTCTCCTACAATGAGCAGTTCTTC. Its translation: CSARDAKPRVGAVSYNEQFF.

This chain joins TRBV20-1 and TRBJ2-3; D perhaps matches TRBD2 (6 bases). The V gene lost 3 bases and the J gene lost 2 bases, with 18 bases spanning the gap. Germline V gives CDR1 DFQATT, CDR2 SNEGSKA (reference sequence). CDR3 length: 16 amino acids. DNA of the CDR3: TGCAGTGCTAGTCCCCGACTAGTGGTATTCACAGATACGCAGTATTTT. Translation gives CSASPRLVVFTDTQYF.

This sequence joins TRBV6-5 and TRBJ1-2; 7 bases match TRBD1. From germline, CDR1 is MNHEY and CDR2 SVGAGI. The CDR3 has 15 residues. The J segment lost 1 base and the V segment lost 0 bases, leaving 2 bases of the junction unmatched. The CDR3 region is CASSYSAGGNYGYTF. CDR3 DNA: TGTGCCAGCAGTTACTCGGCAGGGGGTAACTATGGCTACACCTTC.

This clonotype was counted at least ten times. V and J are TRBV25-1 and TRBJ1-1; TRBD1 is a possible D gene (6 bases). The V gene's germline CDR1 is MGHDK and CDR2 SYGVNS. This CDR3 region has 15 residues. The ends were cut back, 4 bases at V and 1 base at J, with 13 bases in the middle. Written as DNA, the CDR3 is TGTGCCAGCAGTGCCCGCCGGGACAAGAACACTGAAGCTTTCTTT. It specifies CASSARRDKNTEAFF.

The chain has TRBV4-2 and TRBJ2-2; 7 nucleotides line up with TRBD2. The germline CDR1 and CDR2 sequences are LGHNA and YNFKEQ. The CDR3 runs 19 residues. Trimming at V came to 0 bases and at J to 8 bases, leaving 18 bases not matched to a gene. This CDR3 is CASSQDPTGGLSGQGELFF. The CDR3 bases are TGTGCCAGCAGCCAAGATCCGACTGGGGGACTAAGCGGACAAGGGGAGCTGTTTTTT.

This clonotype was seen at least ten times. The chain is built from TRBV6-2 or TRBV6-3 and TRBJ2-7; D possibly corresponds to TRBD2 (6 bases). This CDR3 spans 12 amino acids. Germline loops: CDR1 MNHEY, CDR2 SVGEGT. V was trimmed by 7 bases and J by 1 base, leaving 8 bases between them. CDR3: CASTRGSYEQYF. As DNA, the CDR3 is TGTGCCAGCACCCGGGGGTCCTACGAGCAGTACTTC.

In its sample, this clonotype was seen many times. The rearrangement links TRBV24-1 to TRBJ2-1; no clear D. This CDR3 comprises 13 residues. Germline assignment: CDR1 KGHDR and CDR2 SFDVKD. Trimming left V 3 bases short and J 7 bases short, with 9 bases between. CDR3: CATSDLSRNEQFF. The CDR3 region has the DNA TGTGCCACCAGTGATCTGAGCAGGAATGAGCAGTTCTTC.

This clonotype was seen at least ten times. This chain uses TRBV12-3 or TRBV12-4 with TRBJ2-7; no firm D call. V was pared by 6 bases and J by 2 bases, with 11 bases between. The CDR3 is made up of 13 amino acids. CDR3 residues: CASSIHRAYEQYF. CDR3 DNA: TGTGCCAGCAGCATCCATAGGGCCTACGAGCAGTACTTC.

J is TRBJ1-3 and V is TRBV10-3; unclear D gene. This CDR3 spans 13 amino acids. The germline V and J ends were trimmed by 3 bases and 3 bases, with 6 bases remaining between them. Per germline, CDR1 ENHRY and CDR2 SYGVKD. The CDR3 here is CAISEEDGNTIYF. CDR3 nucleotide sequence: TGTGCCATCAGTGAAGAGGATGGAAACACCATATATTTT.

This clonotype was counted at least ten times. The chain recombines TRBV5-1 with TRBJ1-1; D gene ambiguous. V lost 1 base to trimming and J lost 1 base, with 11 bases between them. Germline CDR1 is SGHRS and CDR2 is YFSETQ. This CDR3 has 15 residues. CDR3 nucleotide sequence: TGCGCCAGCAGCTTGCATCCGTCCCCGAACACTGAAGCTTTCTTT. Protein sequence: CASSLHPSPNTEAFF.

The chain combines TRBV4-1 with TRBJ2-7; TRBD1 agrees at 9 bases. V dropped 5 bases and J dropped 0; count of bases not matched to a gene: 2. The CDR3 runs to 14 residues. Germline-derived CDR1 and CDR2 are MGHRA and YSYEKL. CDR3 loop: CASSKDRGSYEQYF. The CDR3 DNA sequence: TGCGCCAGCAGCAAGGACAGGGGCTCCTACGAGCAGTACTTC.

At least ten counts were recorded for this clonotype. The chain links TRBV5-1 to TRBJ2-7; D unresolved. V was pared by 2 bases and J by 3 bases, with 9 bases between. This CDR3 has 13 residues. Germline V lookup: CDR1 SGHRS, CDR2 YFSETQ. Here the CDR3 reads CASSFGRVYEQYF. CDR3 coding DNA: TGCGCCAGCAGCTTTGGAAGGGTCTACGAGCAGTACTTC.

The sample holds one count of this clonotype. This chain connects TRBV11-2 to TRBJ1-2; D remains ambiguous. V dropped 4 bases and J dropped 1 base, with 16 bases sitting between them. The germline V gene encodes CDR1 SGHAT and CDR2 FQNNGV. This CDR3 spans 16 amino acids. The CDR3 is CASSSSGELVNYGYTF. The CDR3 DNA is TGTGCCAGCAGCTCGTCCGGGGAATTAGTTAACTATGGCTACACCTTC. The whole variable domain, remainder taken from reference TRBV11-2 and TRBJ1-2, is EAGVAQSPRYKIIEKRQSVAFWCNPISGHATLYWYQQILGQGPKLLIQFQNNGVVDDSQLPKDRFSAERLKGVDSTLKIQPAKLEDSAVYLCASSSSGELVNYGYTFGSGTRLTVV.

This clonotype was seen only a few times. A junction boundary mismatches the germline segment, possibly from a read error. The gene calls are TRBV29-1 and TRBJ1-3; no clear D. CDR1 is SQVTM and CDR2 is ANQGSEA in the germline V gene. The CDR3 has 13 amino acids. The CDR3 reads CSVGESNGNAIYF. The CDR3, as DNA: TGCAGCGTTGGAGAGAGCAACGGAAACGCCATATATTTT.

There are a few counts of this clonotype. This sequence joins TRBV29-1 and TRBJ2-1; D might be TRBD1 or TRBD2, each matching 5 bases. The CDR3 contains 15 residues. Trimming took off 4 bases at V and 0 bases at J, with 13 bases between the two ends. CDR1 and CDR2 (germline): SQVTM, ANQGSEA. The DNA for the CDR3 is TGCAGCGTTGGGGACGGAACAAGCTCCTACAATGAGCAGTTCTTC. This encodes CSVGDGTSSYNEQFF.

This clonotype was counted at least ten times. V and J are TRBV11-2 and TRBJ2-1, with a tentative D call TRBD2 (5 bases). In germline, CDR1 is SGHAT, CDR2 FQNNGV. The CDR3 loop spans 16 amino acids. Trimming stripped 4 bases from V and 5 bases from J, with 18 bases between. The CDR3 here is CASSSLGLGSDNEQFF. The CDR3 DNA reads TGTGCCAGCAGCTCACTAGGCCTCGGGTCGGACAATGAGCAGTTCTTC. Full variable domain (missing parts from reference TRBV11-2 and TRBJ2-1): EAGVAQSPRYKIIEKRQSVAFWCNPISGHATLYWYQQILGQGPKLLIQFQNNGVVDDSQLPKDRFSAERLKGVDSTLKIQPAKLEDSAVYLCASSSLGLGSDNEQFFGPGTRLTVL.